This is a list of T cell receptor beta chains from one sample in a study of control samples from healthy donors and cancer patients. Using immunoSEQ multiplex PCR, the repertoire was profiled, and TCRdb retains in-frame clones only, with some absent. The sample lists 150,000 to 200,000 clones, roughly 92% occurring once. Sample: blood. The receptors were gathered from a man aged 25 to 45 in good health. CDR3s include the opening cysteine and the closing phenylalanine or tryptophan. The order of the fields is clone size, J gene, D gene, V gene, CDR3 DNA, CDR3 protein. D genes are given only for firm matches. Clone size appears in some rows only: once, few, many, or a class for an expanded clone.

size: -; J: TRBJ2-7; D: TRBD2; V: TRBV7-2; DNA: TGTGCCAGCAGCTTCCGGGGTAGCGGGGTAAACTACGAGCAGTACTTC; CDR3: CASSFRGSGVNYEQYF
size: -; J: TRBJ1-1; D: TRBD1; V: TRBV7-2; DNA: TGTGCCAGCAGTTTAACCCAGGGGGCGAGGACTGAAGCTTTCTTT; CDR3: CASSLTQGARTEAFF
size: -; J: TRBJ1-4; D: -; V: TRBV29-1; DNA: TGCAGCGTCCTTACTGCAACTAATGAAAAACTGTTTTTT; CDR3: CSVLTATNEKLFF
size: -; J: TRBJ2-2; D: TRBD1; V: TRBV2; DNA: TGTGCCAGCAGTAAGGACAGGGGGGGGACCGGGGAGCTGTTTTTT; CDR3: CASSKDRGGTGELFF
size: -; J: TRBJ2-7; D: -; V: TRBV6-1; DNA: TGTGCCAGCAGTGACCTTGGACATAACTACGAGCAGTACTTC; CDR3: CASSDLGHNYEQYF
size: -; J: TRBJ1-1; D: -; V: TRBV7-9; DNA: TGTGCCAGCAGCCCCCGGACGGGGCAGAACACTGAAGCTTTCTTT; CDR3: CASSPRTGQNTEAFF
size: -; J: TRBJ2-3; D: -; V: TRBV11-2; DNA: TGTGCCAGCAGCTTAGATACGCAGTATTTT; CDR3: CASSLDTQYF
size: -; J: TRBJ2-1; D: TRBD2; V: TRBV28; DNA: TGTGCCAGCAGCCTTCCGGGACTAGCTCCAAATGAGCAGTTCTTC; CDR3: CASSLPGLAPNEQFF
size: -; J: TRBJ1-2; D: -; V: TRBV27; DNA: TGTGCCAGCAGAAGGGGACCCCAGAACTATGGCTACACCTTC; CDR3: CASRRGPQNYGYTF
size: -; J: TRBJ1-4; D: TRBD1; V: TRBV19; DNA: TGTGCCAGTAGTAACCTCAGACAGGGGGGCGAAAAACTGTTTTTT; CDR3: CASSNLRQGGEKLFF
size: -; J: TRBJ2-7; D: -; V: TRBV3-1/TRBV3-2; DNA: TGTGCCAGCAGTCCCAGCGGAGGATACGAGCAGTACTTC; CDR3: CASSPSGGYEQYF
size: -; J: TRBJ2-6; D: -; V: TRBV10-3; DNA: TGTGCCAACTCGGAAGGGGCCAACGTCCTGACTTTC; CDR3: CANSEGANVLTF
size: -; J: TRBJ2-3; D: TRBD2; V: TRBV7-6; DNA: TGTGCCAGCACCTATCTTAGCGGGGGGGCCTCAGATACGCAGTATTTT; CDR3: CASTYLSGGASDTQYF
size: -; J: TRBJ1-1; D: -; V: TRBV6-5; DNA: TGTGCCAGCATCGTATTGGGAAGGGCTTTCTTT; CDR3: CASIVLGRAFF
size: few; J: TRBJ2-1; D: TRBD2; V: TRBV29-1; DNA: TGCAGCGTAGTAGGGCGGGAGGGCCAAACTTACAATGAGCAGTTCTTC; CDR3: CSVVGREGQTYNEQFF
size: -; J: TRBJ1-1; D: -; V: TRBV5-8; DNA: TGTGCCAGCAGCCTGTGGAGTGAAGCTTTCTTT; CDR3: CASSLWSEAFF
size: -; J: TRBJ1-6; D: -; V: TRBV5-1; DNA: TGCGCCAGCAGCTTCTCGCCAGGGCCTAATTCACCCCTCCACTTT; CDR3: CASSFSPGPNSPLHF
size: -; J: TRBJ2-1; D: TRBD1; V: TRBV11-3; DNA: TGTGCCAGCAGCTTAGTGGCAGGGGGCGTGGGCAATGAGCAGTTCTTC; CDR3: CASSLVAGGVGNEQFF
size: -; J: TRBJ2-1; D: -; V: TRBV27; DNA: TGTGCCAGCTGCGTCGTTAGGGGCAATGAGCAGTTCTTC; CDR3: CASCVVRGNEQFF
size: -; J: TRBJ1-5; D: -; V: TRBV7-2; DNA: TGTGCCAGCAGCCGGTTGACTAATCAGCCCCAGCATTTT; CDR3: CASSRLTNQPQHF
size: once; J: TRBJ1-3; D: TRBD1; V: TRBV4-1; DNA: TGCGCCAGCAGCCAATTGGACAGGGAATACGGAAACACCATATATTTT; CDR3: CASSQLDREYGNTIYF
size: -; J: TRBJ2-1; D: -; V: TRBV30; DNA: TGTGCCTGGAGTGTAGTAAATGAGCAGTTCTTC; CDR3: CAWSVVNEQFF
size: -; J: TRBJ1-2; D: TRBD1; V: TRBV6-5; DNA: TGTGCCAGCAATAAGGGACAGTTAGACTATGGCTACACCTTC; CDR3: CASNKGQLDYGYTF
size: -; J: TRBJ2-1; D: -; V: TRBV27; DNA: TGTGCCAGCAGTCCCATCGCGGGGACGGATTACAATGAGCAGTTCTTC; CDR3: CASSPIAGTDYNEQFF
size: -; J: TRBJ1-1; D: -; V: TRBV19; DNA: TGTGCCAGTAGCCCCGATCACGGGGGCACTGAAGCTTTCTTT; CDR3: CASSPDHGGTEAFF
size: -; J: TRBJ2-2; D: -; V: TRBV30; DNA: TGTGCCTGGAGTGTAGGCGGCGGGGAGCTGTTTTTT; CDR3: CAWSVGGGELFF
size: -; J: TRBJ1-2; D: -; V: TRBV6-2/TRBV6-3; DNA: TGTGCCAGCAGTTGGGGGAACAGAGCCCCTAACTATGGCTACACCTTC; CDR3: CASSWGNRAPNYGYTF
size: -; J: TRBJ2-5; D: -; V: TRBV5-8; DNA: TGTGCCAGCAACATACGAGGAATTCAAGAGACCCAGTACTTC; CDR3: CASNIRGIQETQYF
size: -; J: TRBJ1-5; D: -; V: TRBV6-5; DNA: TGTGCCAGCAGTTACCTGGGGAGGATCAATCAGCCCCAGCATTTT; CDR3: CASSYLGRINQPQHF
size: once; J: TRBJ2-3; D: -; V: TRBV5-1; DNA: TGCGCCAGCAGCTTGGCTGGCGCTAGCACAGATACGCAGTATTTT; CDR3: CASSLAGASTDTQYF
size: -; J: TRBJ1-1; D: -; V: TRBV5-1; DNA: TGCGCCAGCAGCTCACCGCCTGGCAGTGCAGACATGAACACTGAAGCTTTCTTT; CDR3: CASSSPPGSADMNTEAFF
size: -; J: TRBJ2-5; D: -; V: TRBV12-3/TRBV12-4; DNA: TGTGCCAGCAGTTCTACAGAGACCCAGTACTTC; CDR3: CASSSTETQYF
size: -; J: TRBJ1-2; D: -; V: TRBV5-4; DNA: TGTGCCAGCAGCCGCGCCAAACCTCAGGGGAACTATGGCTACACCTTC; CDR3: CASSRAKPQGNYGYTF
size: -; J: TRBJ2-7; D: -; V: TRBV5-4; DNA: TGTGCCAGCAGCTTGGCCGGGCGGCCCTACGAGCAGTACTTC; CDR3: CASSLAGRPYEQYF
size: few; J: TRBJ1-1; D: TRBD1; V: TRBV12-5; DNA: TGTGCTAGTGGTTTTGACAGGGTGGCTTTCTTT; CDR3: CASGFDRVAFF
size: -; J: TRBJ2-2; D: -; V: TRBV7-2; DNA: TGTGCCAGCAGCTCTTTTTCGGGAGTGATCACCGGGGAGCTGTTTTTT; CDR3: CASSSFSGVITGELFF
size: -; J: TRBJ1-1; D: -; V: TRBV3-1/TRBV3-2; DNA: TGTGCCAGCAGCCTGGGAGCGAACACTGAAGCTTTCTTT; CDR3: CASSLGANTEAFF
size: -; J: TRBJ1-1; D: -; V: TRBV9; DNA: TGTGCCAGCAGCGCCCTCCTTGGTTTTCCAGGAATGAACACTGAAGCTTTCTTT; CDR3: CASSALLGFPGMNTEAFF
size: few; J: TRBJ2-1; D: TRBD2; V: TRBV6-5; DNA: TGTGCCAGCAGTTACTCAGCGGGGGAAGGCAATGAGCAGTTCTTC; CDR3: CASSYSAGEGNEQFF
size: -; J: TRBJ2-5; D: -; V: TRBV5-4; DNA: TGTGCCAGCAGCTTGCCTAACAGGAGGGGAGAGACCCAGTACTTC; CDR3: CASSLPNRRGETQYF
size: few; J: TRBJ1-1; D: -; V: TRBV4-3; DNA: TGCGCCAGCAGCCAAGATGTCGGGACACACGGAGCTTTCTTT; CDR3: CASSQDVGTHGAFF
size: few; J: TRBJ2-5; D: TRBD2; V: TRBV6-1; DNA: TGTGCCAGCAGTGATTACTGGCGGGGGGACCAAGAGACCCAGTACTTC; CDR3: CASSDYWRGDQETQYF
size: -; J: TRBJ1-4; D: TRBD1; V: TRBV9; DNA: TGTGCCAGCAGCCACTCTACAGGGGATGAAAAACTGTTTTTT; CDR3: CASSHSTGDEKLFF
size: -; J: TRBJ1-2; D: -; V: TRBV7-2; DNA: TGTGCCAGCAGCTTAGAGGTTGGCCAGGGGACCGGCTACACCTTC; CDR3: CASSLEVGQGTGYTF
size: -; J: TRBJ1-4; D: -; V: TRBV20-1; DNA: TGCAGTGCTAGCCCTGGGTCAGGGCTGTTTTTT; CDR3: CSASPGSGLFF
size: -; J: TRBJ1-4; D: -; V: TRBV27; DNA: TGTGCCAGCAGTTCGGGACCCTTTGAAAAACTGTTTTTT; CDR3: CASSSGPFEKLFF
size: -; J: TRBJ2-7; D: -; V: TRBV5-6; DNA: TGTGCCAGCAGCTTGGCGCCGGGTACGGCTTACGAGCAGTACTTC; CDR3: CASSLAPGTAYEQYF
size: -; J: TRBJ2-7; D: TRBD1; V: TRBV12-3/TRBV12-4; DNA: TGTGCCAGCAGGAGGGACAGGCCAGGTCTGTACTTC; CDR3: CASRRDRPGLYF
size: -; J: TRBJ2-7; D: -; V: TRBV6-6; DNA: TGTGCCAGCAGTTATGAGACGGAACAGACCTACGAGCAGTACTTC; CDR3: CASSYETEQTYEQYF
size: -; J: TRBJ1-5; D: -; V: TRBV7-8; DNA: TGTGCCAGCAGCTTTCCTGGTAGGGACCCACATCAGCCCCAGCATTTT; CDR3: CASSFPGRDPHQPQHF
size: -; J: TRBJ2-7; D: TRBD2; V: TRBV7-9; DNA: TGTGCCAGCAGCTTAGGGGAGGGAGTGCGCGAGCAGTACTTC; CDR3: CASSLGEGVREQYF
size: -; J: TRBJ2-3; D: -; V: TRBV11-3; DNA: TGTGCCAGCAGCTTAGGGGGTAGCACAGATACGCAGTATTTT; CDR3: CASSLGGSTDTQYF
size: -; J: TRBJ1-1; D: TRBD1; V: TRBV18; DNA: TGTGCCAGCTCACCCAGACAGGGGGAGGGCACTGAAGCTTTCTTT; CDR3: CASSPRQGEGTEAFF
size: few; J: TRBJ2-5; D: -; V: TRBV1; DNA: TGCACCAGCAGCCCTGCGCGGCACGGGAAAGAGACCCAGTACTTC; CDR3: CTSSPARHGKETQYF
size: -; J: TRBJ2-1; D: TRBD1; V: TRBV29-1; DNA: TGCAGCGGAGGACAGGGGACCTACAATGAGCAGTTCTTC; CDR3: CSGGQGTYNEQFF
size: -; J: TRBJ2-7; D: -; V: TRBV30; DNA: TGTGCCTGGAGTGTCGCCTACGAGCAGTACTTC; CDR3: CAWSVAYEQYF
size: -; J: TRBJ2-5; D: -; V: TRBV29-1; DNA: TGCAGCGTTGGCTTTCCATACCAAGAGACCCAGTACTTC; CDR3: CSVGFPYQETQYF
size: -; J: TRBJ1-4; D: -; V: TRBV7-8; DNA: TGTGCCAGCAGCTTATCGTGGGCTTTTAATGAAAAACTGTTTTTT; CDR3: CASSLSWAFNEKLFF
size: -; J: TRBJ1-2; D: -; V: TRBV15; DNA: TGTGCCACCAGCAGAGATATCGGGGGAGCAAACTATGGCTACACCTTC; CDR3: CATSRDIGGANYGYTF
size: -; J: TRBJ1-1; D: -; V: TRBV6-4; DNA: TGTGCCAGCAGTGTTTGGAGGAGGGACACTGAAGCTTTCTTT; CDR3: CASSVWRRDTEAFF